This TCR beta chain stems from a study of shared clonotypes between healthy human individuals (dated by TCRdb to the early 2020s). Regarding the study in general: The cohort included three men and a couple of women between 18 and 49 years of age. Per donor, leukapheresis produced somewhere between about 0.85 and 8.9 billion PBMCs. The study deeply sequenced blood TCR repertoires of about 5 healthy adults to estimate repertoire size and the extent of clonotype sharing between individuals. Libraries were prepared and TCR repertoires were sequenced by different laboratories using diverse techniques, in order to increase sequencing depth and limit assay-specific biases. For each donor, three plates each were used for CD4 naive and CD4 memory, two plates were used for CD8 naive, and one plate was used for CD8 memory. Results and caveats for the whole study, not just this receptor: Even with the large sequencing depth, rarefaction of the sorted-subset datasets indicated that sequencing was incomplete. Across a few donors, approximately 5% of naive CD4, over 3% of naive CD8, 2% to 2.5% of memory CD4, and 0.4% of memory CD8 clonotypes were shared. Naive subsets generally had larger estimated clonotype richness than memory subsets. Compared with non-shared clonotypes, clonotypes shared by all four sorted-subset donors had higher generation probabilities. Sampling was limited to blood, and TCR repertoires in tissue likely differ from TCR repertoires in blood. The genetic and exposure-history diversity represented was limited by the small number of donors. Pairwise subsampling led to the expectation that sequencing depth would affect the degree of clonotype sharing among donors.

Comments on this clone: Its specific antigen is unknown. Base qualities are not provided; no much larger clone lies one nucleotide away.

TCR CDR3 regions were amplified from genomic DNA by multiplex PCR using the deep immunoSEQ assay. Extracted genomic DNA from each cell subset was distributed evenly across all wells of several immunoSEQ 96-well plates, and each plate was treated as a replicate. For sorted subsets, about 0.2 ug genomic DNA, equal to about 30,000 T cell genomes, was loaded into each replicate PCR. Purified libraries were quantified with a Qubit 3.0 fluorometer, sized on a Bioanalyzer 2100, and re-quantified with the KAPA Library Quantification kit. Every immunoSEQ 96-well plate was sequenced on a dedicated single-read 150-cycle Illumina NextSeq 550 flow cell. Processing in the source paper ran as follows. The immunoSEQ output contained only junctional sequences without quality scores, so filtering could not match that applied to full-length reads. To assign V/J genes and CDR3, sequences were annotated against IMGT germline references using PyIR, a Python wrapper for IgBLAST v1.9. Reads with weak V/J assignments (E-value above 1e-6), missing CDR3, stop codons, out-of-frame junctions, or ambiguous translated residues were removed. V3J clonotypes were defined as sequences sharing an identical inferred V gene, J gene, and CDR3 amino acid sequence. To compute the percentage overlap between repertoires, the number of shared unique clonotypes was divided by the size of the smaller repertoire. Richness of each repertoire was evaluated using RTK rarefaction, the Chao1 estimator, and Recon v2.1 estimates of unobserved clonotypes. OLGA was used to compute generation probabilities for all TCRbeta clonotypes that the gDNA method yielded from a handful of donors. What TCRdb holds here is the immuneACCESS table cut down to in-frame rearrangements. Part of the clones is not present; checked against another copy, under half of the missing clones reflect an unresolved V gene, and the others are unexplained. V and J calls plus clone size are reproduced from that table; the DNA served to infer D and trimming. The table for this sample lists some 800,000 clones; more than 85% of them were counted only once. The ten largest account for approximately 25% of the sample.

The CDR3 runs 15 amino acids, cysteine and phenylalanine included. The CDR3 DNA has 45 bases and is translated from base 1. The V end gives up 6 bases and the J end 0 bases, leaving 6 bases in the junction not matched to a gene. CDR1 and CDR2 (MRHNA, SNTAGT) derive from the germline V gene. CD8 naive samples were CD45RO-negative cells positively selected for CCR7, giving a CD45RA+CCR7+ population that excluded TemRA cells. The donors were healthy, HIV-negative adults with no recently reported acute infections or vaccinations. Only Caucasian adults living in Nashville, Tennessee, USA were represented among the donors. Blood was obtained by leukapheresis, after which PBMCs were separated by Ficoll-Histopaque density gradient centrifugation and cryopreserved in liquid nitrogen vapor phase. Analytical flow cytometry was used to check the purity and quantity of every magnetically sorted T cell population. Genomic DNA was isolated from every sorted fraction and measured by UV absorbance on a Nanodrop 2000c.

The rearranged segments are TRBV6-4 and TRBJ2-7; the junction holds 9 bases that match TRBD1. Sequenced input: naive CD8+ T cells sorted from blood. This sample's cell subset or site label indicates: CD45RA+CCR7+. This TCR was sampled from a man aged 30-40 years in good health. The encoded CDR3 is CASSPGTGLSYEQYF. The base sequence is TGTGCCAGCAGCCCCGGGACAGGGCTCTCCTACGAGCAGTACTTC.